This TCR beta chain was found in a study of control samples from healthy donors and cancer patients. TCRdb keeps only in-frame clones here, not all; method: immunoSEQ multiplex PCR. This sample has about 140,000 clones; approximately 91% occur once, and the top ten carry 8% to 9.5%. The CDR3 spans 22 residues. Germline V CDR1 and CDR2: LNHDA, SQIVND (reference sequence). Trimming removed 1 base from V and 0 bases from J; junction bases left unmatched: 16. The specimen sequenced was blood. The TCR originated in a woman aged 25-40 years in good health. The chain links TRBV19 to TRBJ2-4; 12 nucleotides line up with TRBD2. For the CDR3, the DNA is TGTGCCAGTAGTATAGCGGGCCCCGCTAGCGGGAGGGCCGGGTCAGCCAAAAACATTCAGTACTTC. Amino acids: CASSIAGPASGRAGSAKNIQYF.